These 5 T cell receptor beta chains were sequenced from one sample in a study of T cell responses to AZD1222 COVID-19 vaccine. Measured with immunoSEQ multiplex PCR; TCRdb has only the in-frame clones, and not every one. The sample has 130,000 to 150,000 clones; roughly 84% are singletons. The source material was peripheral blood, sampled 28 days after the second AZD1222 dose. All receptors come from an adult who received the AZD1222 COVID-19 vaccine.

J is TRBJ1-1 and V is TRBV4-1; D unresolved. The CDR3 sequence is 14 residues long. The V end lost 1 base, the J end lost 5 bases, and 11 bases lay between the germline ends. Germline V gene data show CDR1 as MGHRA and CDR2 as YSYEKL. CDR3 residues: CASSQVWQLTEAFF. The DNA of the CDR3 is TGCGCCAGCAGCCAAGTGTGGCAGCTTACTGAAGCTTTCTTT.

The genes are TRBV19 and TRBJ2-7; D unresolved. Trimming pared 0 bases from V and 4 bases from J, leaving 10 bases between. CDR1 and CDR2 (germline): LNHDA, SQIVND (reference sequence). The CDR3 extends over 14 amino acids. DNA of the CDR3: TGTGCCAGTAGTATAGATCTGGGGTCTTACGAGCAGTACTTC. It yields the protein CASSIDLGSYEQYF.

The V and J genes are TRBV6-5 and TRBJ2-6, with TRBD2 as a possible D gene (6 bases). The length of the CDR3 is 16 residues. In germline, CDR1 is MNHEY, CDR2 SVGAGI. V was shortened by 2 bases and J by 0 bases, with 8 bases between the two germline ends. CDR3 nucleotides: TGTGCCAGCAGTTACCGGGGGACCTCTGGGGCCAACGTCCTGACTTTC. It specifies CASSYRGTSGANVLTF.

V usage is TRBV6-5 and J usage is TRBJ2-1; D call uncertain. Germline-derived CDR1 and CDR2 are MNHEY and SVGAGI. CDR3 length: 15 amino acids. The V and J ends lost 6 bases and 2 bases respectively, with 14 bases between them. The CDR3 is CASRSPGRAYNEQFF. Here the CDR3 DNA reads TGTGCCAGCAGATCGCCGGGCAGAGCCTACAATGAGCAGTTCTTC.

J is TRBJ2-5 and V is TRBV11-2, with 10 bases lining up with TRBD2. Losses at the gene ends were 2 bases for V and 4 bases for J; bases not matched to a gene: 4. The CDR3 spans 15 residues. In germline, CDR1 is SGHAT, CDR2 FQNNGV. The CDR3 spells CASSLQLAGAETQYF. DNA of the CDR3: TGTGCCAGCAGCTTACAGCTAGCGGGAGCAGAGACCCAGTACTTC.